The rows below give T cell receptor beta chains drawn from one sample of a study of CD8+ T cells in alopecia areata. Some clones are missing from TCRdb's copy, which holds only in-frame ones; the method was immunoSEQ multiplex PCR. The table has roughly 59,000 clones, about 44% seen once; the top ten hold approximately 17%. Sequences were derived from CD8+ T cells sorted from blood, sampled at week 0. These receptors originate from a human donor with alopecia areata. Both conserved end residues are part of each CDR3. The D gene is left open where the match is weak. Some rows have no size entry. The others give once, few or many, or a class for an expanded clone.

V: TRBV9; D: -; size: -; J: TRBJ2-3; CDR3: CASSVDSDTQYF; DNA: TGTGCCAGCAGTGTCGATTCAGATACGCAGTATTTT
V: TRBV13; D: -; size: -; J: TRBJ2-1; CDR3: CASASDNNEQFF; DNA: TGTGCCAGCGCTAGCGATAACAATGAGCAGTTCTTC
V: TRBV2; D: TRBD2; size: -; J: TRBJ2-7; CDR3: CASSERSSGSVEQYF; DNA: TGTGCCAGCAGTGAACGGTCTAGCGGGAGTGTCGAGCAGTACTTC
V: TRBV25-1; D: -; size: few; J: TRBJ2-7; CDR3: CASSLEAQSSYEQYF; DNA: TGTGCCAGCAGCTTAGAGGCGCAAAGCTCCTACGAGCAGTACTTC
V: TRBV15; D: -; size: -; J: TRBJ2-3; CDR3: CATSSGAADTQYF; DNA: TGTGCCACCAGCAGCGGCGCTGCAGATACGCAGTATTTT
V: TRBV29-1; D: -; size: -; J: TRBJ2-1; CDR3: CSVGADSSYNEQFF; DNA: TGCAGCGTTGGAGCGGATTCCTCCTACAATGAGCAGTTCTTC
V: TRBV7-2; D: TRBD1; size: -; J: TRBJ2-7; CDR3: CASSLARDRGGYF; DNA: TGTGCCAGCAGCTTAGCCAGGGACAGGGGCGGGTACTTC
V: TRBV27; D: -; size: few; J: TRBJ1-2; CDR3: CASSLSGGRNGYTF; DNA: TGTGCCAGCAGTTTATCGGGGGGGCGGAATGGCTACACCTTC
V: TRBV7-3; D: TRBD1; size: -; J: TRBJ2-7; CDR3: CASSLRSGGSYEQYF; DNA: TGTGCCAGCAGCTTAAGGTCAGGGGGTTCATACGAGCAGTACTTC
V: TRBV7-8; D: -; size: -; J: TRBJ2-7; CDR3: CASSFGSRNEQYF; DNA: TGTGCCAGCAGCTTCGGATCCCGGAACGAGCAGTACTTC
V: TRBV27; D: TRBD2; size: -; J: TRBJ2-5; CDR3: CASRGLAGFQETQYF; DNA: TGTGCCAGCAGAGGACTAGCGGGATTCCAAGAGACCCAGTACTTC
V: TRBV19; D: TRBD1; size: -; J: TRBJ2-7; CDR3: CASSIGQGYEQYF; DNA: TGTGCCAGTAGTATCGGACAGGGGTACGAGCAGTACTTC
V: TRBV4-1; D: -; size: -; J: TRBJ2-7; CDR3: CASSQVHTIYEQYF; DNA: TGCGCCAGCAGCCAAGTGCACACCATCTACGAGCAGTACTTC
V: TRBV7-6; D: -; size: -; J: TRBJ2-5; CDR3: CASSFTILLGETQYF; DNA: TGTGCCAGCAGCTTTACCATACTACTGGGCGAGACCCAGTACTTC
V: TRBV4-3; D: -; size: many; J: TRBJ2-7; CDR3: CASSQSTQDEQYF; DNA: TGCGCCAGCAGCCAAAGTACGCAGGACGAGCAGTACTTC
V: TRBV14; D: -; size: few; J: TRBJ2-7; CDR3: CASSQDVSRYYEQYF; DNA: TGTGCCAGCAGCCAAGATGTTAGCAGATACTACGAGCAGTACTTC
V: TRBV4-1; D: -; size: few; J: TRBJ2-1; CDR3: CASSQERINEQFF; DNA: TGCGCCAGCAGCCAAGAACGGATCAATGAGCAGTTCTTC
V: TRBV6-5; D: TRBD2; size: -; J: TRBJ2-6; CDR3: CASGRAGANVLTF; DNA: TGTGCCAGCGGGAGGGCTGGGGCCAACGTCCTGACTTTC
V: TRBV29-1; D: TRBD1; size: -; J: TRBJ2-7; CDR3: CSVEIGTESYEQYF; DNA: TGCAGCGTTGAGATTGGGACAGAATCCTACGAGCAGTACTTC
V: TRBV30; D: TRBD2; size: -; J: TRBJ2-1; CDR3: CACRREDSYNEQFF; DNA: TGTGCCTGCCGGCGGGAGGATTCCTACAATGAGCAGTTCTTC
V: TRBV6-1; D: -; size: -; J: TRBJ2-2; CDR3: CASWQGRIGELFF; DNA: TGTGCCAGCTGGCAGGGACGGATTGGGGAGCTGTTTTTT
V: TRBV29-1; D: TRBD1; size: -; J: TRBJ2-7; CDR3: CSGLTGGDYEQYF; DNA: TGCAGCGGTTTAACAGGGGGTGACTACGAGCAGTACTTC
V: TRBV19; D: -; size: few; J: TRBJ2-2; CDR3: CASSTHTGELFF; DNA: TGTGCCAGTAGTACCCATACCGGGGAGCTGTTTTTT